Listed below are T cell receptor beta chains from one sample, sequenced in a study of shared clonotypes between healthy human individuals. The protocol was immunoSEQ multiplex PCR, while the TCRdb copy is restricted to in-frame clones and leaves out a portion. The repertoire includes 2 million to 2.5 million clones, approximately 90% of them detected once, and around 0.4% sits in the top ten. The sequencing sample was made of naive CD4+ T cells from PBMCs. The source of these receptors is a man younger than 35 in good health. Some clones in this sample may be carry-over from other donors' samples. Each CDR3 is given with its conserved first and last residue. Each record gives: clone size, V gene, J gene, D gene, CDR3 protein, CDR3 DNA. The D gene is left open where the match is weak. Size tells how often a clone was seen (once, few, many) or the class of an expanded clone, and some rows leave it out.

clone size: .
V gene: TRBV6-4
J gene: TRBJ2-1
D gene: .
CDR3 protein: CASSEVLTRNNEQFF
CDR3 DNA: TGTGCCAGCAGTGAGGTATTGACTAGAAACAATGAGCAGTTCTTC

clone size: .
V gene: TRBV11-2
J gene: TRBJ2-1
D gene: .
CDR3 protein: CASSLVLGVSYNEQFF
CDR3 DNA: TGTGCCAGCAGCTTAGTGCTGGGAGTCTCCTACAATGAGCAGTTCTTC

clone size: .
V gene: TRBV9
J gene: TRBJ2-3
D gene: TRBD2
CDR3 protein: CASRPGLATDTQYF
CDR3 DNA: TGTGCCAGCAGGCCGGGACTAGCTACAGATACGCAGTATTTT

clone size: .
V gene: TRBV11-2
J gene: TRBJ2-5
D gene: .
CDR3 protein: CASSSLYQETQYF
CDR3 DNA: TGTGCCAGCAGCTCCCTGTACCAAGAGACCCAGTACTTC

clone size: .
V gene: TRBV5-1
J gene: TRBJ2-5
D gene: .
CDR3 protein: CASSLEGGGETQYF
CDR3 DNA: TGCGCCAGCAGCTTGGAAGGTGGTGGTGAGACCCAGTACTTC

clone size: .
V gene: TRBV23-1
J gene: TRBJ1-3
D gene: .
CDR3 protein: CASSRGNTIYF
CDR3 DNA: TGCGCCAGCAGTCGGGGGAACACCATATATTTT

clone size: .
V gene: TRBV18
J gene: TRBJ2-7
D gene: TRBD1
CDR3 protein: CASSPDRGRFEQYF
CDR3 DNA: TGTGCCAGCTCACCGGACAGGGGGCGGTTCGAGCAGTACTTC

clone size: .
V gene: TRBV9
J gene: TRBJ2-3
D gene: TRBD1
CDR3 protein: CASSVDRGTDTQYF
CDR3 DNA: TGTGCCAGCAGCGTTGACAGGGGTACAGATACGCAGTATTTT

clone size: .
V gene: TRBV19
J gene: TRBJ2-1
D gene: .
CDR3 protein: CASSFDWNYNEQFF
CDR3 DNA: TGTGCCAGTAGCTTTGACTGGAACTACAATGAGCAGTTCTTC

clone size: .
V gene: TRBV28
J gene: TRBJ2-3
D gene: TRBD1
CDR3 protein: CASGTISGGDTQYF
CDR3 DNA: TGTGCCAGCGGTACTATTTCAGGGGGCGATACGCAGTATTTT

clone size: .
V gene: TRBV19
J gene: TRBJ2-5
D gene: .
CDR3 protein: CASSPRGSGPSQYF
CDR3 DNA: TGTGCCAGTAGTCCCCGGGGGTCGGGGCCATCCCAGTACTTC

clone size: .
V gene: TRBV5-5
J gene: TRBJ2-2
D gene: .
CDR3 protein: CASSLVARIGTGELFF
CDR3 DNA: TGTGCCAGCAGCTTGGTTGCTAGGATCGGCACCGGGGAGCTGTTTTTT

clone size: once
V gene: TRBV28
J gene: TRBJ2-7
D gene: TRBD2
CDR3 protein: CASSPPQGLAGVGEQYF
CDR3 DNA: TGTGCCAGCAGCCCTCCTCAGGGACTAGCGGGAGTGGGGGAGCAGTACTTC

clone size: .
V gene: TRBV30
J gene: TRBJ1-1
D gene: .
CDR3 protein: CAWGQTVNTEAFF
CDR3 DNA: TGTGCCTGGGGTCAAACTGTGAACACTGAAGCTTTCTTT

clone size: once
V gene: TRBV29-1
J gene: TRBJ1-1
D gene: .
CDR3 protein: CSVEEVPEAFF
CDR3 DNA: TGCAGCGTTGAAGAGGTGCCTGAAGCTTTCTTT

clone size: .
V gene: TRBV25-1
J gene: TRBJ2-5
D gene: TRBD2
CDR3 protein: CASSEYRLAGPGVETQYF
CDR3 DNA: TGTGCCAGCAGTGAATATAGACTAGCGGGGCCCGGCGTTGAGACCCAGTACTTC

clone size: once
V gene: TRBV7-9
J gene: TRBJ2-1
D gene: .
CDR3 protein: CASSLVGDGGHEQFF
CDR3 DNA: TGTGCCAGCAGCTTAGTAGGGGATGGGGGTCATGAGCAGTTCTTC

clone size: .
V gene: TRBV2
J gene: TRBJ1-5
D gene: .
CDR3 protein: CASSSDNQPQHF
CDR3 DNA: TGTGCCAGCAGTTCAGATAATCAGCCCCAGCATTTT

clone size: .
V gene: TRBV28
J gene: TRBJ2-5
D gene: .
CDR3 protein: CASSLRPGGGKTQYF
CDR3 DNA: TGTGCCAGCAGTTTACGCCCAGGGGGGGGTAAGACCCAGTACTTC

clone size: once
V gene: TRBV28
J gene: TRBJ1-2
D gene: .
CDR3 protein: CASSSGVWGYTF
CDR3 DNA: TGTGCCAGCAGTTCTGGGGTCTGGGGCTACACCTTC

clone size: .
V gene: TRBV19
J gene: TRBJ2-7
D gene: .
CDR3 protein: CASSSLPGGLYEQYF
CDR3 DNA: TGTGCCAGTAGCTCCTTACCCGGGGGGCTTTACGAGCAGTACTTC

clone size: few
V gene: TRBV7-9
J gene: TRBJ1-1
D gene: .
CDR3 protein: CASSLVAAEAFF
CDR3 DNA: TGTGCCAGCAGCTTAGTTGCTGCCGAAGCTTTCTTT

clone size: .
V gene: TRBV18
J gene: TRBJ2-7
D gene: .
CDR3 protein: CASSPTIGTYEQYF
CDR3 DNA: TGTGCCAGCTCTCCGACCATAGGGACTTACGAGCAGTACTTC

clone size: .
V gene: TRBV28
J gene: TRBJ2-1
D gene: .
CDR3 protein: CASILGSSYNEQFF
CDR3 DNA: TGTGCCAGCATTCTAGGGAGCTCCTACAATGAGCAGTTCTTC

clone size: .
V gene: TRBV18
J gene: TRBJ2-1
D gene: TRBD2
CDR3 protein: CASSQRLAAYNEQFF
CDR3 DNA: TGTGCCAGCTCACAACGACTAGCGGCATATAATGAGCAGTTCTTC

clone size: .
V gene: TRBV5-4
J gene: TRBJ2-7
D gene: .
CDR3 protein: CASSVGTGVSGKQYF
CDR3 DNA: TGTGCCAGCAGCGTTGGGACGGGAGTTAGTGGGAAGCAGTACTTC

clone size: .
V gene: TRBV4-3
J gene: TRBJ2-2
D gene: TRBD2
CDR3 protein: CASSQERTSGRRVTGELFF
CDR3 DNA: TGCGCCAGCAGCCAAGAAAGAACTAGCGGGAGGAGGGTCACCGGGGAGCTGTTTTTT

clone size: .
V gene: TRBV30
J gene: TRBJ2-2
D gene: TRBD2
CDR3 protein: CAWNPLAGGLIGTGELFF
CDR3 DNA: TGTGCCTGGAACCCCCTAGCGGGAGGGCTAATAGGGACCGGGGAGCTGTTTTTT

clone size: .
V gene: TRBV18
J gene: TRBJ1-2
D gene: .
CDR3 protein: CASSPSPGADYGYTF
CDR3 DNA: TGTGCCAGCTCACCTTCCCCAGGGGCAGACTATGGCTACACCTTC

clone size: .
V gene: TRBV11-2
J gene: TRBJ2-7
D gene: TRBD1
CDR3 protein: CASSFQGEEQYF
CDR3 DNA: TGTGCCAGCAGCTTCCAGGGGGAAGAGCAGTACTTC

clone size: .
V gene: TRBV7-8
J gene: TRBJ1-2
D gene: .
CDR3 protein: CASSMASGDYGYTF
CDR3 DNA: TGTGCCAGCAGCATGGCGAGTGGGGACTATGGCTACACCTTC

clone size: .
V gene: TRBV19
J gene: TRBJ1-1
D gene: TRBD1
CDR3 protein: CASSPGQVVTEAFF
CDR3 DNA: TGTGCCAGTAGTCCAGGACAGGTCGTTACTGAAGCTTTCTTT

clone size: once
V gene: TRBV6-4
J gene: TRBJ1-4
D gene: .
CDR3 protein: CASRAAGPECEKLFF
CDR3 DNA: TGTGCCAGCAGAGCCGCAGGTCCGGAGTGTGAAAAACTGTTTTTT

clone size: .
V gene: TRBV5-1
J gene: TRBJ2-1
D gene: TRBD2
CDR3 protein: CASSGSVGRAGRNEQFF
CDR3 DNA: TGCGCCAGCAGCGGGTCGGTTGGGAGGGCCGGTCGCAATGAGCAGTTCTTC

clone size: .
V gene: TRBV7-2
J gene: TRBJ1-5
D gene: .
CDR3 protein: CASSAQTWGQPQHF
CDR3 DNA: TGTGCCAGCAGCGCGCAGACATGGGGTCAGCCCCAGCATTTT

clone size: once
V gene: TRBV28
J gene: TRBJ2-7
D gene: TRBD2
CDR3 protein: CASSLFASGTYEQYF
CDR3 DNA: TGTGCCAGCAGTTTATTTGCTAGCGGTACCTACGAGCAGTACTTC

clone size: .
V gene: TRBV28
J gene: TRBJ2-7
D gene: TRBD1
CDR3 protein: CASSTSGTGAPEQYF
CDR3 DNA: TGTGCCAGCAGTACCTCCGGGACAGGGGCCCCCGAGCAGTACTTC

clone size: .
V gene: TRBV28
J gene: TRBJ1-6
D gene: TRBD1
CDR3 protein: CASSPTGLVDHSPLHF
CDR3 DNA: TGTGCCAGCAGTCCGACAGGGCTGGTGGACCATTCACCCCTCCACTTT

clone size: once
V gene: TRBV7-2
J gene: TRBJ2-7
D gene: .
CDR3 protein: CASSRRIDAYEQYF
CDR3 DNA: TGTGCCAGCAGCCGCCGAATTGATGCCTACGAGCAGTACTTC

clone size: .
V gene: TRBV6-6
J gene: TRBJ2-1
D gene: .
CDR3 protein: CASSQWGSNNEQFF
CDR3 DNA: TGTGCCTCCTCTCAGTGGGGCTCCAACAATGAGCAGTTCTTC

clone size: .
V gene: TRBV6-5
J gene: TRBJ2-1
D gene: TRBD2
CDR3 protein: CASSSMHSGSNEQFF
CDR3 DNA: TGTGCCAGCAGTTCAATGCATAGCGGGAGTAATGAGCAGTTCTTC